This is a list of T cell receptor beta chains from one sample in a study of blood T cell repertoires in COVID-19. Assay: immunoSEQ multiplex PCR; the TCRdb copy retains only in-frame clones and omits some. This table has about 370,000 clones, around 87% appearing once. Sequenced sample: PBMCs or T cells enriched from blood (not recorded which). These receptors originate from a man aged 18 to 30 who had recovered from COVID-19. Each CDR3 is given with its conserved first and last residue. The order of the fields is J gene, V gene, D gene, clone size, CDR3 protein, CDR3 DNA. A D gene is named only where the DNA matches it firmly. Some rows mark clone size as missing; the rest say once, few, many or name a class of expanded clone.

j_gene: TRBJ2-7
v_gene: TRBV28
d_gene: TRBD1
abundance: -
CDR3aa: CASSNGAGGAGSYEQYF
CDR3nt: TGTGCCAGCTCGAACGGGGCAGGGGGCGCCGGGTCCTACGAGCAGTACTTC

j_gene: TRBJ2-2
v_gene: TRBV9
d_gene: -
abundance: -
CDR3aa: CASNLDPYTGELFF
CDR3nt: TGTGCCAGCAACCTAGACCCATACACCGGGGAGCTGTTTTTT

j_gene: TRBJ1-5
v_gene: TRBV2
d_gene: -
abundance: -
CDR3aa: CASSVSGLGNQPQHF
CDR3nt: TGTGCCAGCAGTGTTTCAGGGTTAGGGAATCAGCCCCAGCATTTT

j_gene: TRBJ1-1
v_gene: TRBV6-5
d_gene: -
abundance: -
CDR3aa: CASSYSGSTEAFF
CDR3nt: TGTGCCAGCAGTTACTCAGGGAGCACTGAAGCTTTCTTT

j_gene: TRBJ1-2
v_gene: TRBV5-8
d_gene: -
abundance: -
CDR3aa: CASSLLLGRTGFDGYTF
CDR3nt: TGTGCCAGCAGCTTACTCTTAGGGCGGACGGGGTTCGATGGCTACACCTTC

j_gene: TRBJ2-7
v_gene: TRBV6-2/TRBV6-3
d_gene: -
abundance: -
CDR3aa: CASSSASSDEQYF
CDR3nt: TGTGCCAGCAGTTCGGCTAGCTCGGACGAGCAGTACTTC

j_gene: TRBJ2-7
v_gene: TRBV7-3
d_gene: -
abundance: -
CDR3aa: CASSFDRTYEQYF
CDR3nt: TGTGCCAGCAGCTTTGACAGAACCTACGAGCAGTACTTC

j_gene: TRBJ2-7
v_gene: TRBV5-8
d_gene: TRBD2
abundance: -
CDR3aa: CASSLGGLQTYEQYF
CDR3nt: TGTGCCAGCAGCTTGGGGGGACTACAAACCTACGAGCAGTACTTC

j_gene: TRBJ1-1
v_gene: TRBV25-1
d_gene: -
abundance: once
CDR3aa: CASSRLGEAFF
CDR3nt: TGTGCCAGCAGTCGCTTAGGAGAGGCTTTCTTT

j_gene: TRBJ2-2
v_gene: TRBV10-2
d_gene: -
abundance: -
CDR3aa: CASSEIPGLAGPGELFF
CDR3nt: TGCGCCAGCAGTGAGATACCGGGACTGGCGGGCCCCGGGGAGCTGTTTTTT

j_gene: TRBJ1-5
v_gene: TRBV29-1
d_gene: TRBD1
abundance: -
CDR3aa: CSATTGVKNQPQHF
CDR3nt: TGCAGCGCCACAACAGGGGTAAAAAATCAGCCCCAGCATTTT

j_gene: TRBJ2-5
v_gene: TRBV4-1
d_gene: TRBD2
abundance: -
CDR3aa: CASSQETSVETQYF
CDR3nt: TGCGCCAGCAGCCAAGAGACTAGCGTGGAGACCCAGTACTTC

j_gene: TRBJ1-2
v_gene: TRBV28
d_gene: TRBD1
abundance: -
CDR3aa: CAIAQGRNYGYTF
CDR3nt: TGTGCCATCGCACAGGGGAGGAACTATGGCTACACCTTC

j_gene: TRBJ2-7
v_gene: TRBV27
d_gene: TRBD2
abundance: -
CDR3aa: CASSFGLASPQQYF
CDR3nt: TGTGCCAGCAGTTTTGGACTAGCGAGTCCCCAGCAGTACTTC

j_gene: TRBJ2-3
v_gene: TRBV30
d_gene: -
abundance: -
CDR3aa: CAWSVRSMSMGADTQYF
CDR3nt: TGTGCCTGGAGTGTCCGTAGTATGAGTATGGGCGCAGATACGCAGTATTTT

j_gene: TRBJ1-2
v_gene: TRBV7-9
d_gene: TRBD1
abundance: once
CDR3aa: CASNLRDRVDGYTF
CDR3nt: TGTGCCAGCAACCTTCGGGACAGGGTTGATGGCTACACCTTC

j_gene: TRBJ2-7
v_gene: TRBV7-2
d_gene: TRBD1
abundance: -
CDR3aa: CASSFTGTGSYEQYF
CDR3nt: TGTGCCAGCAGCTTCACCGGGACAGGATCCTACGAGCAGTACTTC

j_gene: TRBJ2-7
v_gene: TRBV27
d_gene: -
abundance: -
CDR3aa: CASSYRDTETEQYF
CDR3nt: TGTGCCAGCAGCTACCGGGACACGGAGACTGAGCAGTACTTC

j_gene: TRBJ1-1
v_gene: TRBV7-8
d_gene: -
abundance: -
CDR3aa: CASSFSSSGTEAFF
CDR3nt: TGTGCCAGCAGCTTTTCTTCTTCGGGCACTGAAGCTTTCTTT

j_gene: TRBJ1-5
v_gene: TRBV28
d_gene: TRBD1
abundance: -
CDR3aa: CASRDSYSNQPQHF
CDR3nt: TGTGCCAGCCGGGACAGTTATAGCAATCAGCCCCAGCATTTT

j_gene: TRBJ2-2
v_gene: TRBV19
d_gene: -
abundance: -
CDR3aa: CASSLLYLDTGELFF
CDR3nt: TGTGCCAGTAGTCTTCTCTATCTGGACACCGGGGAGCTGTTTTTT

j_gene: TRBJ1-2
v_gene: TRBV9
d_gene: TRBD1
abundance: -
CDR3aa: CASSDNRGPNYGYTF
CDR3nt: TGTGCCAGCAGCGACAACAGGGGGCCGAACTATGGCTACACCTTC